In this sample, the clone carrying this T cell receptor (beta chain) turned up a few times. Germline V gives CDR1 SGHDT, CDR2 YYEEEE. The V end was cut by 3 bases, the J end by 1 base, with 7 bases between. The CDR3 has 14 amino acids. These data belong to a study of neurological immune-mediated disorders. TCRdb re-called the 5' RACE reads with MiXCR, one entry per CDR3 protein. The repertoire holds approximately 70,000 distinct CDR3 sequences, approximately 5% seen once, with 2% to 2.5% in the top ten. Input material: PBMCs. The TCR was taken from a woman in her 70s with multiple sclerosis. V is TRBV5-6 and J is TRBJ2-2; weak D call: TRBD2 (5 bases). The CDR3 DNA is TGTGCCAGCAGCTGGACTTGGAACACCGGGGAGCTGTTTTTT. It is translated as CASSWTWNTGELFF.